The rows below give T cell receptor beta chains drawn from one sample of a study of T-cell memory formation after mild COVID-19. TCRdb fed the 5' RACE reads into MiXCR, producing one record per CDR3 protein. Of tens of thousands of distinct CDR3 sequences listed, 6.6% are singletons. The source material was PBMCs or a T cell subset sorted from them (not recorded which). The receptors originated from an adult who had mild COVID-19 (a few samples of this study predate the infection). Cell type and time point are not known. Both conserved end residues are trimmed from each CDR3.

V gene	CDR3 length	J gene	CDR3 protein
TRBV9	15	TRBJ2-3	ASSVDQLPIYTDTQY
TRBV7-8	15	TRBJ2-2	ASSLAYQRGYTGELF
TRBV20-1	12	TRBJ2-4	SARDRTSVGIQY
TRBV20-1	8	TRBJ2-3	SASRNTQY
TRBV2	16	TRBJ2-3	ASSEAARGGLSTDTQY
TRBV18	10	TRBJ2-2	ASSLDSGELF
TRBV12-3/TRBV12-4	11	TRBJ2-1	ASSSGLPNEQF
TRBV7-9	13	TRBJ2-3	ASSMSGRSTDTQY
TRBV29-1	11	TRBJ1-6	SARTGLNSPLH
TRBV5-1	13	TRBJ2-7	ASSQAPGGSYEQY
TRBV6-2/TRBV6-3	14	TRBJ2-4	ASSYGLQGVKNIQY
TRBV4-1	14	TRBJ2-4	ASSQLNTGAKNIQY
TRBV20-1	17	TRBJ2-1	SASTPGLAGGSSYNEQF
TRBV6-5	12	TRBJ1-1	ASSPTARGTEAF
TRBV6-2/TRBV6-3	15	TRBJ2-7	ASSYRSLWRDDYEQY
TRBV6-4	15	TRBJ2-2	ASTPLGGASNTGELF
TRBV7-2	14	TRBJ2-1	ASSPIRLSSYNEQF
TRBV7-2	11	TRBJ1-5	ASSRDRNQPQH
TRBV12-3/TRBV12-4	12	TRBJ1-2	ASSFGGGNGGYT
TRBV5-1	15	TRBJ2-2	ASSLGSGLAVSGELF
TRBV6-2/TRBV6-3	12	TRBJ2-7	ASSFGQGPYEQY
TRBV24-1	10	TRBJ1-2	ATSEGVEGYT
TRBV5-1	13	TRBJ2-3	ASSLAGPSTDTQY
TRBV14	13	TRBJ2-2	ASSQDWAGAGELF
TRBV4-1	15	TRBJ2-3	ASSQGQAASSTDTQY
TRBV29-1	11	TRBJ1-1	SVRGDRGTEAF
TRBV9	13	TRBJ2-3	ASSVSPGGTDTQY
TRBV10-3	10	TRBJ1-1	AISEGGIEAF
TRBV5-1	13	TRBJ1-2	ASSVTGTRGEGYT
TRBV5-1	12	TRBJ1-2	ASSSWDTYYGYT
TRBV29-1	9	TRBJ2-1	SVEEAAEQF
TRBV11-1	11	TRBJ2-1	ASSQTSDDEQF
TRBV2	13	TRBJ2-7	ASSDAQGARREQY
TRBV30	12	TRBJ1-5	AWRPGGRSGPQH
TRBV2	14	TRBJ1-6	ASSATGGRSSSPLH
TRBV7-8	13	TRBJ2-2	ASSSGLPNTGELF
TRBV19	13	TRBJ1-2	ASSPKGGQNYGYT
TRBV3-1	11	TRBJ2-1	ASRRLASDEQF
TRBV12-3/TRBV12-4	12	-	ASSFGGALETQY
TRBV12-3/TRBV12-4	10	TRBJ1-6	ASSFGGSPLH
TRBV3-1	11	TRBJ2-5	ASSQNHQETQY
TRBV3-1	10	TRBJ2-2	ASSLPRGELF
TRBV3-1	13	TRBJ1-5	ASSQGGGAGQPQH
TRBV9	12	TRBJ2-2	ASSVVMVSGELF
TRBV19	16	TRBJ2-3	ASSIEGRTQTSTDTQY
TRBV29-1	12	TRBJ2-7	SVGSGGASYEQY
TRBV19	9	TRBJ2-7	ASSIGQKQY
TRBV11-2	13	TRBJ2-2	ASSLESGPAGELF
TRBV19	12	TRBJ1-2	ASSFRQTGYGYT
TRBV12-3/TRBV12-4	10	TRBJ2-5	ASMGFGETQY
TRBV7-2	13	TRBJ1-5	ASRIKGGSNQPQH